This T cell receptor (beta chain) was captured in a study of CD4+ T cells in melanoma. Notes on the study in general: Reportedly, melanoma neoantigen-specific CD4+ T cells showed varied differentiation states.

Method: immunoSEQ multiplex PCR; TCRdb's copy keeps in-frame clones and lacks some. The sample includes roughly 6,900 clones, around 71% of them seen just once. The CDR3 has 15 residues. V shed 0 bases and J shed 10 bases, with 16 bases lying between them. Germline lookup yields CDR1 LGHNA and CDR2 YSLEER. This clone was picked up a small number of times. Antigen unknown. The material sequenced was cells from a culture (not recorded whether cultured in vitro). J is TRBJ1-5 and V is TRBV4-3, with D possibly matching TRBD1 (5 bases). The source is a human donor with melanoma. CDR3 loop: CASSQDPSAGGPQHF. The DNA for the CDR3 is TGCGCCAGCAGCCAAGATCCCTCTGCGGGGGGACCCCAGCATTTT.